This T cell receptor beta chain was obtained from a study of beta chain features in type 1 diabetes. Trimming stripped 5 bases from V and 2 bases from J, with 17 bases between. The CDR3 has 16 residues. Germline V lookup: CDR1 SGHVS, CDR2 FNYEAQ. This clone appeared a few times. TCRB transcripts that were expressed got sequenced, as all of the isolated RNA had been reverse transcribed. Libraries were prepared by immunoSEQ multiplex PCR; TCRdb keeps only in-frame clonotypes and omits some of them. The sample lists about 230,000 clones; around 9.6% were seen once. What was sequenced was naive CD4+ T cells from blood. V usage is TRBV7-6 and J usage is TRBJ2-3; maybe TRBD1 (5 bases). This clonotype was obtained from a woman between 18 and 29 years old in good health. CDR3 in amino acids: CASSRLSGSVTDTQYF. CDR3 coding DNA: TGTGCCAGCAGCCGTTTATCAGGGTCAGTCACAGATACGCAGTATTTT.